The rows below give T cell receptor beta chains drawn from one sample of a study of CD8+ T cells in alopecia areata. The repertoire was sequenced with immunoSEQ multiplex PCR; TCRdb's copy has only in-frame clones and lacks some. The sample consists of 90,000 to 150,000 clones, around two fifths of them appearing once. The sample was CD4+ T cells sorted from blood. All receptors derive from a human donor with alopecia areata. Each CDR3 is given with its conserved first and last residue. A D gene is named only where the DNA matches it firmly. Part of the rows lack a size; the others show once, few, many or a class for expanded clones.

TRBV9	few	-	TRBJ2-3	13	TGTGCCAGCAGCGTAATGCCACACGATACGCAGTATTTT	CASSVMPHDTQYF
TRBV9	-	-	TRBJ2-5	14	TGTGCCAGCAGCGTAAGCCCAGGGTTAGAGACCCAGTACTTC	CASSVSPGLETQYF
TRBV6-5	few	TRBD2	TRBJ2-1	15	TGTGCCAGCAGTTACCCCGGGGTAGCGGGAGTCGAGCAGTTCTTC	CASSYPGVAGVEQFF
TRBV19	few	TRBD1	TRBJ1-1	15	TGTGCCAGTAGTATCCCCGGACAGGGGGGCGCTGAAGCTTTCTTT	CASSIPGQGGAEAFF
TRBV13	-	-	TRBJ2-3	13	TGTGCCAGCAGCTCAACCCGACGAGATACGCAGTATTTT	CASSSTRRDTQYF
TRBV27	few	-	TRBJ1-2	16	TGTGCCAGCAGTTCTGACAGACCCAATCTAGGCTATGGCTACACCTTC	CASSSDRPNLGYGYTF
TRBV7-9	-	-	TRBJ1-5	15	TGTGCCAGCAGCTTAGATGCGGGGCAATACCAGCCCCAGCATTTT	CASSLDAGQYQPQHF
TRBV2	-	-	TRBJ2-7	14	TGTGCCAGCAGTGAGAGCAGTTTCTCCTACGAGCAGTACTTC	CASSESSFSYEQYF
TRBV5-1	-	-	TRBJ1-1	13	TGCGCCAGCAGACTCGGAGTGAACACTGAAGCTTTCTTT	CASRLGVNTEAFF
TRBV29-1	few	TRBD1	TRBJ2-5	14	TGCAGCGTTGAGACTAGGACAGGGGGGGAGACCCAGTACTTC	CSVETRTGGETQYF
TRBV5-1	-	TRBD2	TRBJ2-1	16	TGCGCCAGCAGCACCGTAGCGGGAGTCCCCTACAATGAGCAGTTCTTC	CASSTVAGVPYNEQFF
TRBV20-1	-	-	TRBJ1-1	11	TGCAGTGCCCTAAGGACAACTGAAGCTTTCTTT	CSALRTTEAFF
TRBV5-1	-	-	TRBJ2-2	17	TGCGCCAGCAGCCGCGGGACTTTTCAACTCAACACCGGGGAGCTGTTTTTT	CASSRGTFQLNTGELFF
TRBV30	-	TRBD1	TRBJ1-2	16	TGTGCCTGGACTGCTTTGGACAGGGGGCCCCTCTATGGCTACACCTTC	CAWTALDRGPLYGYTF
TRBV2	-	-	TRBJ2-5	11	TGCGCCAACGGGGGTGCGGAGACCCAGTACTTC	CANGGAETQYF